This T cell receptor beta chain was profiled in a study of identical twins. Study-level results: Cross-sectional statistical analysis was relied on for the conclusions, without the same donors being followed. It was possible that invariant MAIT and iNKT cells partly confounded the zero-insertion analyses.

TCRdb re-derived calls from the 5' RACE reads in MiXCR, one entry per CDR3 protein. The sample includes 200,000 to 250,000 distinct CDR3 sequences, roughly 13% of them seen just once. Trimming removed 0 bases from V and 3 bases from J, with 12 bases in between. Per germline, CDR1 SGHNT and CDR2 YYREEE (reference sequence). The CDR3 sequence is 15 residues long. This clonotype was observed a handful of times. The target antigen is unknown. This sample also appeared in a second study, on yellow fever vaccine responses in identical twins.

Sequenced: memory (CD45RO+) T cells sorted from blood. The V and J genes are TRBV5-4 and TRBJ2-5, with D tentatively TRBD1 (5 bases). This TCR was sampled from a woman aged 18-35 years in good health. CDR3 loop: CASSLGTGSKETQYF. The CDR3 region has the DNA TGTGCCAGCAGCTTGGGTACAGGATCCAAAGAGACCCAGTACTTC.